The T cell receptor beta chain described here comes from a study of blood T cell repertoires in COVID-19. On the study more broadly: Researchers got acute and convalescent COVID-19 samples from the United States, Italy and Spain.

The V end lost 5 bases, the J end lost 3 bases, and 13 bases lay between the germline ends. Germline CDR1 is SNHLY and CDR2 is FYNNEI. CDR3 length: 14 amino acids. Data came from immunoSEQ multiplex PCR; TCRdb stores just in-frame clones and leaves some out. Among approximately 28,000 clones listed, roughly 78% were seen once. Material for sequencing was peripheral blood. The chain employs TRBV2 and TRBJ2-5, with D maybe TRBD2 (6 bases). This receptor was obtained from a boy younger than 10 with active or convalescent COVID-19. The chain's CDR3 is CASSRRGGEETQYF. In nucleotides, the CDR3 is TGTGCCAGCAGTAGGCGGGGTGGGGAAGAGACCCAGTACTTC.